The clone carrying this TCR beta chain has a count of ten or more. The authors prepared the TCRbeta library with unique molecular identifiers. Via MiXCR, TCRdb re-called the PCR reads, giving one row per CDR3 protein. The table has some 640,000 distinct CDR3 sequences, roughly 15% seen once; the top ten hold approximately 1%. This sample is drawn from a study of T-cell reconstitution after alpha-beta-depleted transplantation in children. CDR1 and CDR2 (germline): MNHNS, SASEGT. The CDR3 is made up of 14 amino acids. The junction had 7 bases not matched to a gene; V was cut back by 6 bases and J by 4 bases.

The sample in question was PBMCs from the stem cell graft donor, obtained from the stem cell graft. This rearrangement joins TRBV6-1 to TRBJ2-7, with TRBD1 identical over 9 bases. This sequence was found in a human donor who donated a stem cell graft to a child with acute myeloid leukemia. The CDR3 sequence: CASRRTGAPYEQYF. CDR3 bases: TGTGCCAGCAGGAGGACAGGGGCCCCGTACGAGCAGTACTTC.